Sequencing of this TCR beta chain was carried out in a study of blood T cell repertoires in COVID-19. Study details: Some COVID-19 samples were acute and others convalescent; all came from the United States, Italy and Spain. Nucleic acid was either cDNA or gDNA, and it came from T cells, B-cell-depleted T cells, or PBMCs.

Unmatched junction bases numbered 5, after V lost 5 bases and J lost 2 bases. In germline, CDR1 is LGHDT, CDR2 YNNKEL (reference sequence). CDR3 length: 14 amino acids. Per the study methods: Amplification from reference gene primers served as the basis for estimated nucleated cell counts. Data came from immunoSEQ multiplex PCR; TCRdb stores just in-frame clones and leaves some out. Clonal size and the V and J genes are those of that table, whereas D and trimming came from the DNA. The sample holds some 66,000 clones; 91% are singletons and the top ten take less than 9.5%. The sample was peripheral blood. The sequence was obtained from a human donor in a cohort sampled during active COVID-19. This sequence joins TRBV3-1 (or the pseudogene TRBV3-2) and TRBJ1-2; TRBD1 aligns across 7 bases. CDR3 region: CASSRTGPNYGYTF. Written as DNA, the CDR3 is TGTGCCAGCAGCAGGACAGGACCCAACTATGGCTACACCTTC.